The 21 T cell receptor beta chains in this list originate from one sample, sequenced in a study of cytomegalovirus exposure and HLA in healthy donors. Data came from immunoSEQ multiplex PCR; TCRdb stores just in-frame clones and leaves some out. This table holds some 140,000 clones, approximately 86% found once. Sample: PBMCs. These receptors were collected from a man aged 18-30 years in good health and CMV-seropositive.

This clone was detected a few times. Other DNA sequences in the same sample also yield this CDR3. The J gene is TRBJ2-7, the V gene TRBV7-2; TRBD1 matches 10 bases. CDR1 and CDR2 from the germline V gene are SGHTA and FQGNSA. The V gene end was trimmed by 5 bases and the J gene end by 3 bases; junction bases not matched to a gene: 7. The CDR3 is 15 amino acids. DNA for the CDR3: TGTGCCAGCAGCCTAGGACAGGGGGGGCTCTACGAGCAGTACTTC. Translation gives CASSLGQGGLYEQYF.

This chain joins TRBV2 and TRBJ2-1; unclear D gene. Germline values: CDR1 SNHLY, CDR2 FYNNEI. The CDR3 has 15 residues. The germline V and J ends were trimmed by 7 bases and 1 base, with 14 bases remaining between them. CDR3 sequence reads: CASISVVDSYNEQFF. CDR3 in DNA: TGTGCCAGCATTTCGGTAGTTGATTCCTACAATGAGCAGTTCTTC.

The genes are TRBV9 and TRBJ1-6; D is ambiguous. V gave up 3 bases and J gave up 9 bases, with 10 bases separating them. This CDR3 has 13 amino acids. From germline, CDR1 is SGDLS and CDR2 YYNGEE. The CDR3 loop reads CASSEIGISPLHF. In DNA, the CDR3 is TGTGCCAGCAGCGAGATCGGGATTTCACCCCTCCACTTT.

This clone was counted a single time. The chain links TRBV6-5 to TRBJ2-7; weak D call: TRBD2 (6 bases). The V gene lost 2 bases and the J gene lost 0 bases, with 11 bases spanning the gap. Germline V gives CDR1 MNHEY, CDR2 SVGAGI. The CDR3 is made up of 15 amino acids. The CDR3 sequence: CASSYVVGSSYEQYF. CDR3 nucleotides: TGTGCCAGCAGTTACGTTGTCGGGAGCTCCTACGAGCAGTACTTC.

This clone was found once. The chain carries TRBV11-3 and TRBJ2-7; D might be TRBD2 (5 bases). V was trimmed by 4 bases and J by 0 bases, leaving 13 bases between them. Germline V CDR1 and CDR2: SGHNT, YENEEA. The CDR3 is made up of 15 amino acids. The CDR3 loop is CASSSGSLSSYEQYF. DNA for the CDR3: TGTGCCAGCAGCTCGGGGTCCCTAAGCTCCTACGAGCAGTACTTC.

This clone has a handful of counts. V and J are TRBV5-1 and TRBJ1-4; no clear D gene. Trimming stripped 5 bases from V and 8 bases from J, with 13 bases between. The CDR3 has 13 residues. CDR1 is SGHRS and CDR2 is YFSETQ in the germline V gene. CDR3 in amino acids: CASRSGQREKLFF. The CDR3 nucleotides are TGCGCCAGCAGAAGTGGTCAGCGGGAAAAACTGTTTTTT.

The chain carries TRBV5-4 and TRBJ2-5; 7 bases match TRBD1. Per the germline V gene, CDR1 is SGHNT and CDR2 is YYREEE (reference sequence). Germline trimming cut 3 bases from V and 3 bases from J; bases unmatched to any gene: 5. This CDR3 has 14 amino acids. The CDR3 coding sequence is TGTGCCAGCAGCTCCACCGACAGGGAAGAGACCCAGTACTTC. This sequence encodes CASSSTDREETQYF.

In this sample, this clone turned up a few times. V gene TRBV10-3 combines with J gene TRBJ2-4, with D perhaps TRBD2 (6 bases). V was pared by 10 bases and J by 6 bases, with 13 bases between. Germline CDR1 and CDR2: ENHRY and SYGVKD. The CDR3 totals 12 residues. The chain's CDR3 is CATGGAGNIQYF. Written as DNA, the CDR3 is TGTGCCACCGGCGGAGCGGGAAACATTCAGTACTTC.

This chain links TRBV29-1 with TRBJ2-3; TRBD2 matches 12 bases. The length of the CDR3 is 18 residues. V shed 0 bases, J shed 5 bases, and the junction held 12 bases outside the gene matches. Per the germline V gene, CDR1 is SQVTM and CDR2 is ANQGSEA. In nucleotides, the CDR3 is TGCAGCGTTGAAGATCCCCTGACTAGCGGGAGAATCCGAGATACGCAGTATTTT. Residues: CSVEDPLTSGRIRDTQYF.

The chain joins TRBV15 to TRBJ1-1, with 7 bases that match TRBD1. CDR1 is LNHNV and CDR2 is YYDKDF in the germline V gene (reference sequence). The CDR3 contains 15 residues. V lost 4 bases and J lost 0; bases outside the gene matches: 5. CDR3 DNA sequence: TGTGCCACCAGCATCGAGACAGGGCTGAACACTGAAGCTTTCTTT. Protein product: CATSIETGLNTEAFF.

The CDR3 reads CSGRLNTEAFF. CDR3 nucleotides: TGCAGCGGGAGGCTGAACACTGAAGCTTTCTTT. This chain uses TRBV29-1 with TRBJ1-1; D gene unclear. Germline-derived CDR1 and CDR2 are SQVTM and ANQGSEA. Trimming removed 7 bases from V and 0 bases from J, with 6 bases in between. This CDR3 is built from 11 residues.

The chain employs TRBV6-1 and TRBJ2-3; 8 bases fit TRBD2. The CDR3 length is 15 residues. CDR1 and CDR2 from the germline V gene are MNHNS and SASEGT. J lost 3 bases, V lost 10 bases, and 12 bases had no gene match. In nucleotides, the CDR3 is TGTGCCACCTCCCCAAGGAGCGGGAGTACAGATACGCAGTATTTT. It codes for CATSPRSGSTDTQYF.

The chain is built from TRBV4-3 and TRBJ2-1; D perhaps matches TRBD1 (6 bases). The CDR3 extends over 16 amino acids. Germline V gives CDR1 LGHNA, CDR2 YSLEER. Trimming cost V 4 bases and J 0 bases, with 13 bases left between them. The CDR3 reads CASSRTTGGSYNEQFF. The CDR3 bases are TGCGCCAGCAGCCGGACGACAGGCGGCTCCTACAATGAGCAGTTCTTC.

The V gene is TRBV2, the J gene TRBJ2-1; TRBD1 aligns across 10 bases. V dropped 6 bases and J dropped 4; count of bases not matched to a gene: 9. This CDR3 region has 16 residues. The germline CDR1 and CDR2 sequences are SNHLY and FYNNEI. The CDR3 spells CASRFLGTGVYNEQFF. The DNA for the CDR3 is TGTGCCAGCAGGTTCCTGGGGACAGGGGTATACAATGAGCAGTTCTTC.

The chain couples TRBV28 to TRBJ1-2; 8 nucleotides agree with TRBD1. The ends lost 3 bases at V and 10 bases at J; junction bases unmatched: 13. Germline CDR1 and CDR2: MDHEN and SYDVKM. This CDR3 spans 15 amino acids. The CDR3 is CASSFGRGRLADYTF. For the CDR3, the DNA is TGTGCCAGCAGTTTCGGCAGGGGGCGTTTGGCTGACTACACCTTC.

V usage is TRBV27 and J usage is TRBJ1-6, with a weak D call TRBD1 (6 bases). Per the germline V gene, CDR1 is MNHEY and CDR2 is SMNVEV (reference sequence). Trimming cost V 3 bases and J 7 bases, with 13 bases left between them. The CDR3 is 15 residues long. CDR3 amino acids: CASSFAGAQNSPLHF. The CDR3 region has the DNA TGTGCCAGCAGTTTCGCAGGGGCGCAGAATTCACCCCTCCACTTT.

The CDR3 region is CASSLLTEAFF. DNA for the CDR3: TGTGCCAGCAGCTTACTCACTGAAGCTTTCTTT. The chain combines TRBV7-2 with TRBJ1-1; no reliable D call. V dropped 2 bases and J dropped 4 bases, with 2 bases sitting between them. Germline lookup yields CDR1 SGHTA and CDR2 FQGNSA. The CDR3 is made up of 11 amino acids.

The genes are TRBV7-2 and TRBJ2-7; 8 bases are shared with TRBD1. The V segment lost 5 bases and the J segment 5 bases; nucleotides outside the gene matches: 8. The CDR3 consists of 14 residues. Per germline, CDR1 SGHTA and CDR2 FQGNSA. CDR3 nucleotides: TGTGCCAGCAGCGGAAGGACAGGGTGGCACGAGCAGTACTTC. Its translation is CASSGRTGWHEQYF.

This chain uses TRBV5-1 with TRBJ1-4; D may be TRBD1 (6 bases). Trimming left V 4 bases short and J 8 bases short, with 24 bases between. Per germline, CDR1 SGHRS and CDR2 YFSETQ. The CDR3 runs to 17 residues. The CDR3 bases are TGCGCCAGCAGCCCGACTACCCCGACACCCCAGGGGGAAAAACTGTTTTTT. Its translation is CASSPTTPTPQGEKLFF.

This chain connects TRBV11-2 to TRBJ2-7; D is unclear. Trimming took off 2 bases at V and 10 bases at J, with 18 bases between the two ends. This CDR3 comprises 14 residues. Per germline, CDR1 SGHAT and CDR2 FQNNGV. DNA of the CDR3: TGTGCCAGCAGCTTACGTCCTAGTCTCTCTGGACAGTACTTC. Translated: CASSLRPSLSGQYF.

Only one count was recorded for this clone. This chain connects TRBV5-1 to TRBJ2-1, with no clear D. CDR3 length: 14 amino acids. The germline V and J ends were trimmed by 7 bases and 5 bases, with 16 bases remaining between them. Per germline, CDR1 SGHRS and CDR2 YFSETQ. CDR3 amino acids: CASGIYRVNNEQFF. DNA for the CDR3: TGCGCCAGCGGTATCTATCGGGTTAACAATGAGCAGTTCTTC.